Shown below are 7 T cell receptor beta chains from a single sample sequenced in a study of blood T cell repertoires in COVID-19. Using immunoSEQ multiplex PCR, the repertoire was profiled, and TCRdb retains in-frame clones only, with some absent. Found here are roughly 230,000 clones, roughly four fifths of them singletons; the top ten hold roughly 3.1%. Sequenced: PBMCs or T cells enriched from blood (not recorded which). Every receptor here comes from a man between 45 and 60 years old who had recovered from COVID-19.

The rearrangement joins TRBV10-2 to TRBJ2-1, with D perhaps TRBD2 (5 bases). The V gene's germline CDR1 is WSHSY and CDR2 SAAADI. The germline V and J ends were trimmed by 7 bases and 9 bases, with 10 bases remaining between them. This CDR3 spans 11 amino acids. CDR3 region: CASTHRGEQFF. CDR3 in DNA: TGCGCCAGCACCCATCGGGGTGAGCAGTTCTTC.

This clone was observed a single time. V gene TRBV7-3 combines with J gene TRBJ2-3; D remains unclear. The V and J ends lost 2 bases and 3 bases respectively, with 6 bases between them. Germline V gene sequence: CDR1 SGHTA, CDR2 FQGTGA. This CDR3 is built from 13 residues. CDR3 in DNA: TGTGCCAGCAGCTTAGCTCGGACAGATACGCAGTATTTT. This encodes CASSLARTDTQYF. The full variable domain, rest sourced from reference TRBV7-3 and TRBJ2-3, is GAGVSQTPSNKVTEKGKYVELRCDPISGHTALYWYRQSLGQGPEFLIYFQGTGAADDSGLPNDRFFAVRPEGSVSTLKIQRTERGDSAVYLCASSLARTDTQYFGPGTRLTVL.

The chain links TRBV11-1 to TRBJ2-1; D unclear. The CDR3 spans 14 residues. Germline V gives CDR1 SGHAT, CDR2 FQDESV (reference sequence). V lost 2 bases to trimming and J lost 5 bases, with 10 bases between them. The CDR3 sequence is CASSLRVQNNEQFF. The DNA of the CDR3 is TGTGCCAGCAGCTTACGGGTACAAAACAATGAGCAGTTCTTC.

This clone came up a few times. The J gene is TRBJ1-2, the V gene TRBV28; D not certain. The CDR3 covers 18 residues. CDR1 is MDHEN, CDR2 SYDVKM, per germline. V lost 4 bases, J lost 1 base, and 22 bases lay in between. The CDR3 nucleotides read TGTGCCAGCAGTTGGGGAGACCGAGACACCCTGGGTAACTATGGCTACACCTTC. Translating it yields CASSWGDRDTLGNYGYTF.

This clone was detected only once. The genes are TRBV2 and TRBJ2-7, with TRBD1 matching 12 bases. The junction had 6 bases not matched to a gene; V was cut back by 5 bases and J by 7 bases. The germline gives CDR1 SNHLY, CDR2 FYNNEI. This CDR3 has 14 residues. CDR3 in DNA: TGTGCCAGCAGTCCGGGACAGGGGGCACGGGAGCAGTACTTC. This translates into CASSPGQGAREQYF.

The CDR3 bases are TGTGCCAGCAGGAGGGGGATCACAGATACGCAGTATTTT. Its translation is CASRRGITDTQYF. The chain is built from TRBV2 and TRBJ2-3; D perhaps matches TRBD1 (6 bases). The germline gives CDR1 SNHLY, CDR2 FYNNEI. The V gene lost 6 bases and the J gene lost 2 bases, with 9 bases spanning the gap. The CDR3 contains 13 residues.

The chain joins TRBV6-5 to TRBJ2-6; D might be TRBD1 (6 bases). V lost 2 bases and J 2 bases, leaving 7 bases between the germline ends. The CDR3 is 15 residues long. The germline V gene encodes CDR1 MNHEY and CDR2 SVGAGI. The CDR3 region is CASSYDRTGANVLTF. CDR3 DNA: TGTGCCAGCAGTTACGACAGGACTGGGGCCAACGTCCTGACTTTC.